This T cell receptor beta chain was sequenced for a study of T cell responses to AZD1222 COVID-19 vaccine. Findings of the study overall: Spike as a whole was targeted by vaccine-associated CD4 TCRs, dominant at 160-218 and 743-854. Seropositive status at baseline applied to only five or six AZD1222 recipients.

This CDR3 comprises 14 residues. V lost 2 bases, J lost 1 base, and 10 bases lay in between. The germline gives CDR1 GTSNPN, CDR2 SVGIG (reference sequence). On this clone: What it binds is unknown.

Sequenced by immunoSEQ multiplex PCR; TCRdb stores in-frame clones only, minus some. Here the sample spans over 45,000 clones, roughly nine tenths being singletons. The sequence derives from an adult who received the AZD1222 COVID-19 vaccine. This chain connects TRBV30 to TRBJ2-3; D is uncertain. The source material was peripheral blood, sampled 28 days after the second AZD1222 dose. The CDR3 sequence is CAWSFRSGTDTQYF. In nucleotides, the CDR3 is TGTGCCTGGAGTTTTAGAAGCGGCACAGATACGCAGTATTTT.